This TCR beta chain is drawn from a study of memory CD8 T cells in hepatitis C reinfection. As for the study in general: A positive HCV RNA test after two negatives ≥60 days apart defined reinfection. Pre-reinfection sampling occurred 55 to 20 weeks ahead of detected reinfection.

This clone was found a few times. The time point here: pre-reinfection, 55 to 20 weeks before reinfection detection. TCR sequencing was done directly ex vivo on sorted cells, without expansion in vitro. Donors came from people who inject drugs enrolled in HEPCO, Canada. At all three reinfection time points, viable CD3+ CD8+ CD45RO- cells from a couple of donors served as controls. With V trimmed by 0 bases and J by 2 bases, 1 base remained unmatched. This CDR3 has 15 residues. In germline, CDR1 is SEHNR, CDR2 FQNEAQ (reference sequence). The assay was immunoSEQ multiplex PCR, and TCRdb's table has in-frame clones only and misses some. The repertoire holds 45,000 to 65,000 clones, with roughly 89% as singletons.

The TCR sequence derives from a young man with hepatitis C virus infection. The chain combines TRBV7-9 with TRBJ2-1, with 7 bases fitting TRBD2. Input material: naive CD8+ T cells sorted from blood. The CDR3 loop reads CASSLAGGPYNEQFF. CDR3 sequence (DNA): TGTGCCAGCAGCTTAGCGGGAGGGCCCTACAATGAGCAGTTCTTC.